The 24 T cell receptor beta chains reported below all come from one sample, sequenced in a study of blood T cells in healthy people across ages (dated by TCRdb to 2013 to 2016). Receptor libraries were prepared by 5' RACE. The instrument was an Illumina HiSeq 2500. The second PCR ran for roughly 7 to 11 cycles and used a J-beta primer mix along with a sample-barcoded 5' primer. The raw public reads went through TCRdb reprocessing: fastp at Q25, MiXCR clone calling, in-frame beta chains kept. One record per CDR3 amino acid sequence lists the most common genes and DNA. A total of 550,000 to 750,000 distinct CDR3 sequences appear in this sample, around 20% of them only once. The top ten constitute roughly 3.6% of the sample. The sequenced sample consisted of blood. These receptors were obtained from a man aged 65-85 years in good health.

With regard to this clonotype: The junction and the germline gene differ at one end; a read error may be behind it. This chain uses TRBV7-9 with TRBJ2-6; tentative D call: TRBD1 (5 bases). The germline V gene encodes CDR1 SEHNR and CDR2 FQNEAQ (reference sequence). This CDR3 spans 20 amino acids. The CDR3 DNA follows: TGTGCCAGCAGCTTAGTGGCGTGGGCCGGTCACCTCTCTGGGGCCAACGTCCCGACTTTC. It codes for CASSLVAWAGHLSGANVPTF.

This clonotype was observed at least ten times. One junction end disagrees with the germline gene, perhaps due to a read error. The J gene is TRBJ1-4, the V gene TRBV5-1; a possible D gene is TRBD1 (6 bases). Germline V lookup: CDR1 SGHRS, CDR2 YFSETQ. CDR3 size: 14 residues. The CDR3 here is CASSLEGGGEKLFF. In DNA form, the CDR3 reads TGTGCCAGCAGCTTAGAGGGGGGAGGTGAAAAACTGTTTTTT.

About this clonotype: Given a much more abundant clone one base away, this may be a read error. The V call is TRBV18, the J call TRBJ2-1, with TRBD2 matching 11 bases. The tail of the sequence fits TRBJ2-7 better, so the J call may be wrong. Germline V CDR1 and CDR2: KGHSH, LQKENI. This CDR3 contains 18 residues. The CDR3 region is CASSGPGRGTSGSNEQYF. The CDR3 DNA reads as TGTGCCAGCTCAGGTCCGGGACGGGGAACTAGCGGGAGCAACGAGCAGTACTTC.

This clonotype was seen a handful of times. This chain connects TRBV2 to TRBJ2-2; the match to TRBD2 covers 14 bases. This CDR3 contains 16 residues. V shed 6 bases and J 7 bases; nucleotides not matched to a gene: 7. Germline lookup yields CDR1 SNHLY and CDR2 FYNNEI. The CDR3 nucleotides read TGTGCCAGCAGCCTGGGACTAGCGGGGGCCGGCGGGGAGCTGTTTTTT. Protein: CASSLGLAGAGGELFF. The full variable domain, rest sourced from reference TRBV2 and TRBJ2-2, is EPEVTQTPSHQVTQMGQEVILRCVPISNHLYFYWYRQILGQKVEFLVSFYNNEISEKSEIFDDQFSVERPDGSNFTLKIRSTKLEDSAMYFCASSLGLAGAGGELFFGEGSRLTVL.

This chain joins TRBV20-1 and TRBJ1-4, with D perhaps TRBD1 (6 bases). Germline loops: CDR1 DFQATT, CDR2 SNEGSKA (reference sequence). The V gene lost 5 bases and the J gene lost 2 bases, with 9 bases spanning the gap. The CDR3 consists of 13 residues. CDR3 nucleotide sequence: TGCAGTGCTGCACAGGGTACTAATGAAAAACTGTTTTTT. Translated, it gives CSAAQGTNEKLFF.

This clonotype was counted a few times. The chain has TRBV5-6 and TRBJ2-3, with 10 bases matching TRBD1. The V gene's germline CDR1 is SGHDT and CDR2 YYEEEE. The ends lost 3 bases at V and 2 bases at J; junction bases unmatched: 6. The CDR3 contains 16 residues. In nucleotides, the CDR3 is TGTGCCAGCAGCTATACCGGGACAGGGGACACAGATACGCAGTATTTT. The encoded protein is CASSYTGTGDTDTQYF. Full variable domain (remainder filled in from reference TRBV5-6 and TRBJ2-3): DAGVTQSPTHLIKTRGQQVTLRCSPKSGHDTVSWYQQALGQGPQFIFQYYEEEERQRGNFPDRFSGHQFPNYSSELNVNALLLGDSALYLCASSYTGTGDTDTQYFGPGTRLTVL.

The V call is TRBV7-9, the J call TRBJ1-6; D is possibly TRBD1 (6 bases). Trimming pared 4 bases from V and 6 bases from J, leaving 16 bases between. Germline lookup yields CDR1 SEHNR and CDR2 FQNEAQ (reference sequence). The CDR3 totals 16 residues. The CDR3 sequence: CASSSPAKGGNSPLHF. DNA of the CDR3: TGTGCCAGCAGCTCCCCCGCGAAAGGGGGTAATTCACCCCTCCACTTT.

The sample holds a few counts of this clonotype. This sequence joins TRBV7-9 and TRBJ1-4, with D hard to call. CDR1 is SEHNR, CDR2 FQNEAQ, per germline (reference sequence). This CDR3 region has 14 residues. Between the trimmed V and J ends, which lost 5 bases and 8 bases, there was a span of 15 bases. CDR3 sequence reads: CASSRGQENEKLFF. CDR3 coding DNA: TGTGCCAGCAGCCGCGGGCAGGAGAACGAAAAACTGTTTTTT.

There are a few counts of this clonotype. The chain combines TRBV20-1 with TRBJ2-3; D ambiguous. Germline CDR1 reads DFQATT; CDR2 reads SNEGSKA (reference sequence). The V end was cut by 6 bases, the J end by 4 bases, with 14 bases between. This CDR3 has 13 residues. CDR3 DNA: TGCAGTGCAACGCTCAAAGGAGCAGATACGCAGTATTTT. This gives the protein CSATLKGADTQYF.

The J gene is TRBJ2-5, the V gene TRBV20-1; D is possibly TRBD2 (5 bases). The CDR3 is 11 amino acids. V lost 3 bases to trimming and J lost 7 bases, with 9 bases between them. Germline V gene sequence: CDR1 DFQATT, CDR2 SNEGSKA (reference sequence). CDR3 DNA: TGCAGTGCTAGGGACCTAGCGACCCAGTACTTC. As protein: CSARDLATQYF.

This clonotype has just a few counts. The chain joins TRBV21-1 to TRBJ2-4; TRBD1 reflects the table's D call only, with no check against the DNA. TRBV21-1 is a pseudogene. This CDR3 has 16 amino acids. The CDR3 sequence is CASSTHRGLDLCIQYF. CDR3 bases: TGTGCCAGCAGCACCCACAGGGGATTAGACCTGTGCATTCAGTACTTC.

This clonotype was seen more than once but under ten times. The genes are TRBV28 and TRBJ1-3; 7 nucleotides align to TRBD1. Germline CDR1 reads MDHEN; CDR2 reads SYDVKM. The length of the CDR3 is 15 residues. Germline trimming cut 6 bases from V and 2 bases from J; bases unmatched to any gene: 7. Here the CDR3 reads CASSTYRGTGNTIYF. Here the CDR3 DNA reads TGTGCCAGCAGCACTTACAGGGGAACTGGAAACACCATATATTTT. Filled out from reference TRBV28 and TRBJ1-3, the complete variable domain reads DVKVTQSSRYLVKRTGEKVFLECVQDMDHENMFWYRQDPGLGLRLIYFSYDVKMKEKGDIPEGYSVSREKKERFSLILESASTNQTSMYLCASSTYRGTGNTIYFGEGSWLTVV.

The chain uses TRBV28 and TRBJ1-2; 10 bases align to TRBD1. The trim removed 7 bases at V and 6 bases at J, leaving 11 bases unmatched. Per germline, CDR1 MDHEN and CDR2 SYDVKM. The length of the CDR3 is 15 residues. CDR3 nucleotide sequence: TGTGCCAGCATCGACCCGGGACAGGGGCGTGATGGCTACACCTTC. Its translation is CASIDPGQGRDGYTF.

This clonotype was seen a few times. This sequence joins TRBV29-1 and TRBJ2-5; 7 bases match TRBD1. The end of the DNA fits TRBJ2-7 better, so the J call may be wrong. Germline loops: CDR1 SQVTM, CDR2 ANQGSEA. The CDR3 extends over 11 amino acids. The CDR3 is CSVVDRYEQYF. The CDR3 nucleotides read TGCAGCGTCGTGGACAGGTACGAGCAGTACTTC.

The chain combines TRBV7-2 with TRBJ1-5; D gene uncertain. From germline, CDR1 is SGHTA and CDR2 FQGNSA. There are 13 residues in the CDR3. V was cut by 3 bases and J by 4 bases, with 7 bases left in between. CDR3 sequence reads: CASSFFGNQPQHF. CDR3 DNA: TGTGCCAGCAGCTTCTTCGGGAATCAGCCCCAGCATTTT.

A word on this clonotype: The junction does not match germline at one end; this may be a read error. The chain uses TRBV7-2 and TRBJ2-5; TRBD2 is a possible D gene (5 bases). The V gene's germline CDR1 is SGHTA and CDR2 FQGNSA. This CDR3 has 13 residues. The CDR3 DNA follows: TGTGCCAGCAGCCTATCCCAACTGGGCCAGGCGGGCTTC. This encodes CASSLSQLGQAGF. The variable domain in full, completed from reference TRBV7-2 and TRBJ2-5, reads GAGVSQSPSNKVTEKGKDVELRCDPISGHTALYWYRQSLGQGLEFLIYFQGNSAPDKSGLPSDRFSAERTGGSVSTLTIQRTQQEDSAVYLCASSLSQLGQAGFGPGTRLLVL.

This clonotype was detected only a few times. CDR3 coding DNA: TGCAGTGCTATCGGGGGGGGTTACGCCGGGGAGCTGTTTTTT. It specifies CSAIGGGYAGELFF. This chain joins TRBV20-1 and TRBJ2-2; TRBD2 agrees at 8 bases. The CDR3 consists of 14 residues. Trimming took 4 bases from V and 6 from J; bases not matched to a gene: 7. Germline CDR1 is DFQATT and CDR2 is SNEGSKA (reference sequence).

The chain carries TRBV7-2 and TRBJ2-5; no clear D gene. V was shortened by 4 bases and J by 1 base, with 10 bases between the two germline ends. Germline V gives CDR1 SGHTA, CDR2 FQGNSA. The CDR3 loop spans 14 amino acids. The CDR3, as DNA: TGTGCCAGCAGCTCCCAGGTGGGCCAAGAGACCCAGTACTTC. Encoded protein: CASSSQVGQETQYF.

This clonotype showed up many times. The chain is built from TRBV28 and TRBJ2-5; D perhaps matches TRBD2 (5 bases). The V end lost 6 bases, the J end lost 7 bases, and 18 bases lay between the germline ends. CDR3 size: 14 residues. Germline lookup yields CDR1 MDHEN and CDR2 SYDVKM. For the CDR3, the DNA is TGTGCCAGCAGCCTAGCAAGCGTCTCGGGGACCCAGTACTTC. Amino acids: CASSLASVSGTQYF. The full variable domain, its missing parts supplied by reference TRBV28 and TRBJ2-5, is DVKVTQSSRYLVKRTGEKVFLECVQDMDHENMFWYRQDPGLGLRLIYFSYDVKMKEKGDIPEGYSVSREKKERFSLILESASTNQTSMYLCASSLASVSGTQYFGPGTRLLVL.

This rearrangement joins TRBV20-1 to TRBJ1-4; 9 nucleotides match TRBD1. There are 13 residues in the CDR3. The V segment lost 5 bases and the J segment 8 bases; nucleotides outside the gene matches: 6. CDR1 is DFQATT and CDR2 is SNEGSKA in the germline V gene (reference sequence). CDR3 DNA sequence: TGCAGTGCTCGGGACAGGGAGAACGAAAAACTGTTTTTT. It encodes CSARDRENEKLFF.

At least ten counts were recorded for this clonotype. The chain couples TRBV24-1 to TRBJ2-4; either TRBD1 or TRBD2 may fit D (5 bases each). This CDR3 spans 17 amino acids. Deletions cut 1 base from V and 0 bases from J, with 12 bases between. Germline assignment: CDR1 KGHDR and CDR2 SFDVKD. DNA of the CDR3: TGTGCCACCAGTGATTTCGGGGACCTATTAGCCAAAAACATTCAGTACTTC. It is translated as CATSDFGDLLAKNIQYF.

The sample holds a few counts of this clonotype. Here the CDR3 DNA reads TGTGCCACCAGTGATTTACGGCAGGGGGCCCAGTACTTC. This codes for CATSDLRQGAQYF. The chain uses TRBV24-1 and TRBJ2-5; the match to TRBD1 covers 7 bases. The junction had 4 bases not matched to a gene; V was cut back by 1 base and J by 9 bases. This CDR3 comprises 13 residues. Germline V gene lookup returns CDR1 KGHDR and CDR2 SFDVKD.

A word on this clonotype: The junction differs from germline at one of its ends, possibly a read error. V gene TRBV15 combines with J gene TRBJ1-1; D gene unclear. The germline V gene encodes CDR1 LNHNV and CDR2 YYDKDF (reference sequence). CDR3 length: 12 amino acids. DNA of the CDR3: TGTGCCACCGGCTTGGGGAACACTGAGGCTTTCTTT. It translates to CATGLGNTEAFF.

This clonotype was found once. The chain uses TRBV18 and TRBJ2-7, with 11 bases aligning to TRBD2. The CDR3 contains 18 residues. Germline loops: CDR1 KGHSH, CDR2 LQKENI. Trimming cost V 1 base and J 0 bases; bases outside gene matches: 8. CDR3 amino acids: CASSPLILAGGGSYEQYF. CDR3 DNA: TGTGCCAGCTCACCACTCATTCTAGCGGGAGGAGGCTCCTACGAGCAGTACTTC.